Here is one TCR beta chain with its context. Antigen specificity is unknown. This specimen belongs to a study of T cells expressing NK-cell markers. Study details: Investigators obtained TCR beta repertoires from sorted CD3+CD56+NKG2C+, CD3+CD56+NKG2C- and CD3+CD56-NKG2C+ T cells. Seven donors tested HCMV-seropositive and one tested seronegative among the eight sequenced. Study-wide findings and caveats: Four of the donors also had these clonotypes leading their CD3+CD56-NKG2C+ fraction. It was still unclear whether expanded NKG2C+ T cell clones were HCMV specific.

The germline gives CDR1 DFQATT, CDR2 SNEGSKA (reference sequence). The CDR3 length is 13 residues. With the 5' RACE reads reprocessed, TCRdb shows one record per CDR3 protein and no DNA. Its listing shows about 550,000 distinct CDR3 sequences. What was sequenced was blood T cells: a sorted CD56 or NKG2C T cell subset, CD4+ or CD8+ T cells, or bulk PBMC T cells (not recorded which). The chain uses TRBV20-1 and TRBJ1-2; the D gene TCRdb calls, TRBD1, cannot be checked with no DNA. The TCR comes from a man aged 18 to 35 in good health. The CDR3 reads CSARVITGDGYTF.